The clone carrying this TCR beta chain showed up just a few times. TCRdb's copy holds only in-frame clones and misses some; the assay was immunoSEQ multiplex PCR. The repertoire consists of about 330,000 clones, with around 66% occurring once and the leading ten covering around 6.3%. The V end lost 4 bases, the J end lost 6 bases, and 11 bases lay between the germline ends. The germline CDR1 and CDR2 sequences are SGHRS and YFSETQ. The CDR3 is 12 residues long. This sample was taken from a study of cytotoxic CD8 clonotypes in ibrutinib-treated CLL. The sequence derives from a human donor with chronic lymphocytic leukemia. The chain carries TRBV5-1 and TRBJ2-7; D possibly uses TRBD1 or TRBD2 (5 bases each). Sequencing was performed on PBMCs, taken after 36 months of ibrutinib treatment. The CDR3 is CASSLGPLEQYF. Written as DNA, the CDR3 is TGCGCCAGCAGCCTGGGACCCCTCGAGCAGTACTTC.